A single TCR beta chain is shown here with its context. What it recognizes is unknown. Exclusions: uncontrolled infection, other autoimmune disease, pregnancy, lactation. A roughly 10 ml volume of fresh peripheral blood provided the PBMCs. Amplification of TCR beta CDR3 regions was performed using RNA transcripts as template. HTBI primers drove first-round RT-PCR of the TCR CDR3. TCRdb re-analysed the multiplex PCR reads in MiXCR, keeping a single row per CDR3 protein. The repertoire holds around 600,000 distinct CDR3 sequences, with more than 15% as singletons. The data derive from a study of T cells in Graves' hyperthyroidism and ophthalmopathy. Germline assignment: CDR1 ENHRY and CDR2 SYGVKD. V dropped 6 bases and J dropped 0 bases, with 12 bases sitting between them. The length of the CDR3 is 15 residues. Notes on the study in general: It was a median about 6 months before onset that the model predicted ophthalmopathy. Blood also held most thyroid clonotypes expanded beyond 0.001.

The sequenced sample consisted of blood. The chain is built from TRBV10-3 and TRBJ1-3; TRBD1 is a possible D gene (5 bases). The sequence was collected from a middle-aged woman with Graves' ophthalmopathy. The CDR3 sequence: CAIRLAGGSGNTIYF. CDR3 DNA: TGTGCCATCAGGCTAGCCGGGGGCTCTGGAAACACCATATATTTT.